Sequencing of this T cell receptor beta chain was carried out in a study of T cell repertoires in cytomegalovirus infection. One entry per CDR3 protein results from TCRdb running MiXCR on the reads. The data show 450,000 to 650,000 distinct CDR3 sequences, with 26% seen just once and less than 15% held by the top ten. Trimming shortened V by 2 bases and J by 5 bases, and 19 bases separated the two germline ends. The CDR3 totals 17 residues. The V gene is TRBV12-3 or TRBV12-4, the J gene TRBJ2-1; D may be TRBD2 (7 bases). The source of this sequence is a human donor in good health (CMV status not recorded). Some clones in this sample may be carry-over from other donors' samples. Specimen: PBMCs. Here the CDR3 reads CASSLYVHAGAHNEQFF. The CDR3 DNA sequence: TGTGCCAGCAGTTTATATGTCCACGCGGGGGCTCACAATGAGCAGTTCTTC.